The 6 T cell receptor beta chains in this list originate from one sample, sequenced in a study of blood T cells in healthy people across ages. The use of a sample-barcoded 5' primer and a J-beta primer mix characterized a second PCR of 7 to 11 cycles. One entry per CDR3 protein, called by TCRdb with MiXCR from the 5' RACE reads. The data show 550,000 to 650,000 distinct CDR3 sequences, less than 35% seen once. Material for sequencing was blood. These receptors all stem from an elderly woman in good health.

Concerning this clonotype: A read error is possible here, since a much larger clone lies one base away. The rearrangement links TRBV12-3 or TRBV12-4 to TRBJ1-2, with no clear D. V gave up 5 bases and J gave up 8 bases, with 15 bases separating them. The CDR3 contains 13 residues. CDR3 amino acids: CASSLSGSGGYTF. The CDR3 DNA reads TGTGCCAGCAGTCTGTCGGGCTCCGGGGGCTACACCTTC.

This sequence joins TRBV4-2 and TRBJ2-7; D is uncertain. The J call could be wrong; TRBJ2-4 is a better fit for the DNA end. The germline V gene encodes CDR1 LGHNA and CDR2 YNFKEQ. The CDR3 runs 15 residues. DNA of the CDR3: TGTGCCAGCAGCCAAGTAGGAATGGGCGGTGACATTCAGTACTTC. Translated: CASSQVGMGGDIQYF.

This clonotype was observed a single time. J is TRBJ2-7 and V is TRBV5-1, with D uncertain. Germline V lookup: CDR1 SGHRS, CDR2 YFSETQ. V was clipped by 4 bases and J by 1 base, with 9 bases between them. The CDR3 consists of 13 residues. This chain's CDR3 is CASSKDGSYEQYF. The DNA of the CDR3 is TGCGCCAGCAGCAAGGACGGGTCCTACGAGCAGTACTTC.

This sequence joins TRBV11-1 and TRBJ2-7, with D possibly being TRBD2 (6 bases). The end of the DNA is better explained by TRBJ2-5, so the J call may be wrong. The CDR3 contains 15 residues. CDR1 is SGHAT and CDR2 is FQDESV in the germline V gene (reference sequence). Here the CDR3 DNA reads TGTGCCAGCAGCTTAGGACGTCTCGGGGGTGAGACCCAGTACTTC. It translates to CASSLGRLGGETQYF.

This rearrangement joins TRBV18 to TRBJ1-1; tentative D call: TRBD1 (6 bases). The germline V gene encodes CDR1 KGHSH and CDR2 LQKENI. The length of the CDR3 is 14 residues. Trimming left V 5 bases short and J 4 bases short, with 14 bases between. The CDR3 DNA follows: TGTGCCAGCTCATCGACAGGAAGTGCCACTGAAGCTTTCTTT. Its protein product is CASSSTGSATEAFF.

This clonotype was observed at least ten times. V gene TRBV11-2 combines with J gene TRBJ2-1; the D is unclear. The CDR3 covers 11 residues. The V end lost 2 bases, the J end lost 8 bases, and 4 bases lay between the germline ends. Germline lookup yields CDR1 SGHAT and CDR2 FQNNGV. CDR3 loop: CASSLKHEQFF. DNA of the CDR3: TGTGCCAGCAGCTTAAAACATGAGCAGTTCTTC.